A single sample is the source of the 24 T cell receptor beta chains below, sequenced in a study of Ad26.COV2.S vaccination and SARS-CoV-2 variants. Noted treatment: 19 received Ad26.COV2.S at low or high dose, single or two shots; 5 received placebo; per-sample allocation not given. Sampling was done on day 63 after the first vaccine or placebo injection. The protocol was immunoSEQ multiplex PCR, while the TCRdb copy is restricted to in-frame clones and leaves out a portion. The sample lists around 320,000 clones, 70% to 90% seen once, with roughly 2.1% in the top ten. Sequencing used peripheral blood, obtained in a trial of Ad26.COV2.S vaccine versus placebo. The receptors shown here come from a person between 18 and 65 years old who received the Ad26.COV2.S COVID-19 vaccine or a placebo.

This chain uses TRBV5-1 with TRBJ2-7; D is uncertain. The CDR3 is made up of 12 amino acids. Germline V gene sequence: CDR1 SGHRS, CDR2 YFSETQ. Trimming cost V 0 bases and J 3 bases, with 4 bases left between them. The CDR3 reads CASSLGDYEQYF. CDR3 sequence (DNA): TGCGCCAGCAGCTTGGGAGACTACGAGCAGTACTTC.

This clone rates as medium-sized. The chain employs TRBV25-1 and TRBJ1-5, with TRBD1 matching 7 bases. The germline V gene encodes CDR1 MGHDK and CDR2 SYGVNS. CDR3 length: 14 residues. Trimming removed 3 bases from V and 7 bases from J; junction bases left unmatched: 6. Here the CDR3 DNA reads TGTGCCAGCAGTGATACAGGGGATATCCAGCCCCAGCATTTT. It translates to CASSDTGDIQPQHF. Using reference TRBV25-1 and TRBJ1-5 for the parts outside the CDR3, the full variable domain is EADIYQTPRYLVIGTGKKITLECSQTMGHDKMYWYQQDPGMELHLIHYSYGVNSTEKGDLSSESTVSRIRTEHFPLTLESARPSHTSQYLCASSDTGDIQPQHFGDGTRLSIL.

The rearrangement links TRBV28 to TRBJ2-1, with D tentatively TRBD1 (6 bases). This CDR3 comprises 14 residues. Germline assignment: CDR1 MDHEN and CDR2 SYDVKM. V gave up 3 bases and J gave up 4 bases, with 10 bases separating them. In DNA, the CDR3 is TGTGCCAGCAGTTTGACAGGACAGTACAATGAGCAGTTCTTC. It translates to CASSLTGQYNEQFF.

This clone showed up just a few times. The chain recombines TRBV7-9 with TRBJ1-2, with no clear D. The germline V gene has CDR1 SEHNR and CDR2 FQNEAQ (reference sequence). CDR3 length equals 17 residues. V lost 0 bases and J 1 base, leaving 15 bases between the germline ends. The CDR3 loop is CASSLAWAEHLNYGYTF. The CDR3 DNA is TGTGCCAGCAGCTTAGCTTGGGCAGAGCACCTTAACTATGGCTACACCTTC.

The chain carries TRBV7-2 and TRBJ2-5, with D tentatively TRBD1 or TRBD2 (6 bases each). V was trimmed by 5 bases and J by 2 bases, leaving 15 bases between them. The CDR3 runs to 15 residues. Germline loops: CDR1 SGHTA, CDR2 FQGNSA. The CDR3 spells CASSEVRGPQETQYF. The CDR3 bases are TGTGCCAGCAGCGAAGTACGGGGGCCTCAAGAGACCCAGTACTTC.

The gene calls are TRBV7-2 and TRBJ1-2; perhaps TRBD1 as D (5 bases). Trimming pared 3 bases from V and 4 bases from J, leaving 12 bases between. The germline gives CDR1 SGHTA, CDR2 FQGNSA. CDR3 length equals 14 residues. The CDR3 is CASSFSRRGYGYTF. The CDR3 DNA follows: TGTGCCAGCAGCTTTTCTAGGAGGGGCTATGGCTACACCTTC.

The chain carries TRBV30 and TRBJ2-7, with D possibly matching TRBD1 (6 bases). CDR1 is GTSNPN and CDR2 is SVGIG in the germline V gene (reference sequence). CDR3 length: 17 amino acids. Deletions cut 4 bases from V and 0 bases from J, with 22 bases between. This CDR3 is CAWTLPPAGAGSYEQYF. The CDR3 nucleotides read TGTGCCTGGACCCTACCCCCCGCAGGGGCGGGCTCCTACGAGCAGTACTTC.

The V and J genes are TRBV6-6 and TRBJ2-7, with TRBD1 identical over 11 bases. CDR1 is MNHNY and CDR2 is SVGAGI in the germline V gene (reference sequence). Trimming at V came to 2 bases and at J to 7 bases, leaving 4 bases not matched to a gene. CDR3 length: 14 amino acids. CDR3 sequence reads: CASSYQGTGGEQYF. The CDR3 DNA sequence: TGTGCCAGCAGTTACCAGGGGACAGGGGGTGAGCAGTACTTC.

This clone was seen just once. The rearrangement links TRBV12-3 or TRBV12-4 to TRBJ1-5; D gene uncertain. V lost 3 bases, J lost 6 bases, and 9 bases lay in between. The CDR3 extends over 13 amino acids. In DNA form, the CDR3 reads TGTGCCAGCAGTTTTGAGGCCGGTCAGCCCCAGCATTTT. This translates into CASSFEAGQPQHF.

The V call is TRBV25-1, the J call TRBJ2-1; D is perhaps TRBD1 or TRBD2 (7 bases each). The germline V gene encodes CDR1 MGHDK and CDR2 SYGVNS. The CDR3 is 16 residues long. The V gene lost 5 bases and the J gene lost 4 bases, with 18 bases spanning the gap. CDR3 DNA sequence: TGTGCCAGCAGTTATACCAGGGGGGGGCCTTACAATGAGCAGTTCTTC. Protein sequence: CASSYTRGGPYNEQFF.

The chain has TRBV5-1 and TRBJ2-7; 10 bases map to TRBD1. Germline assignment: CDR1 SGHRS and CDR2 YFSETQ. V lost 2 bases and J lost 2; bases outside the gene matches: 7. The CDR3 is 16 residues long. CDR3 DNA: TGCGCCAGCAGCTTCTACTCCGGGACAGGGGCCTACGAGCAGTACTTC. Residues: CASSFYSGTGAYEQYF. The variable domain in full, completed from reference TRBV5-1 and TRBJ2-7, reads KAGVTQTPRYLIKTRGQQVTLSCSPISGHRSVSWYQQTPGQGLQFLFEYFSETQRNKGNFPGRFSGRQFSNSRSEMNVSTLELGDSALYLCASSFYSGTGAYEQYFGPGTRLTVT.

V is TRBV15 and J is TRBJ1-3; the D is unclear. This CDR3 has 15 residues. In germline, CDR1 is LNHNV, CDR2 YYDKDF (reference sequence). Trimming cost V 0 bases and J 4 bases, with 10 bases left between them. The CDR3 sequence: CATSRDPDRGNTIYF. DNA for the CDR3: TGTGCCACCAGCAGAGATCCCGATAGGGGAAACACCATATATTTT.

The J gene is TRBJ2-1, the V gene TRBV5-1; possibly TRBD2 for D (6 bases). The CDR3 totals 14 residues. Germline V lookup: CDR1 SGHRS, CDR2 YFSETQ. V shed 3 bases and J shed 10 bases, with 17 bases lying between them. The CDR3 sequence is CASSSEGRVEEQFF. CDR3 coding DNA: TGCGCCAGCAGCTCGGAGGGCAGGGTGGAGGAGCAGTTCTTC.

The chain couples TRBV7-2 to TRBJ1-3; unclear D gene. V lost 3 bases, J lost 1 base, and 16 bases lay in between. This CDR3 contains 17 residues. Germline V gene data show CDR1 as SGHTA and CDR2 as FQGNSA. The CDR3 sequence: CASSFLPTEYSGNTIYF. The CDR3, as DNA: TGTGCCAGCAGCTTCCTACCGACGGAGTATTCTGGAAACACCATATATTTT.

The chain links TRBV4-3 to TRBJ2-1, with 12 bases identical to TRBD2. This CDR3 is built from 17 residues. The V segment lost 4 bases and the J segment 5 bases; nucleotides outside the gene matches: 9. Germline CDR1 LGHNA, CDR2 YSLEER. This chain's CDR3 is CASSRTLAGGPHNEQFF. The CDR3 bases are TGCGCCAGCAGCCGCACCCTAGCGGGGGGGCCCCACAATGAGCAGTTCTTC.

The chain has TRBV3-1 (or the pseudogene TRBV3-2) and TRBJ2-6, with D perhaps assigned TRBD1 or TRBD2 (5 bases each). CDR3 length: 18 residues. V was pared by 0 bases and J by 1 base, with 13 bases between. The germline V gene has CDR1 LGHDT and CDR2 YNNKEL (reference sequence). The CDR3 bases are TGTGCCAGCAGCCAAGAGGGGGTACGAAGGTCTGGGGCCAACGTCCTGACTTTC. Protein product: CASSQEGVRRSGANVLTF.

The chain joins TRBV11-2 to TRBJ2-7, with D unclear. The CDR3 has 16 amino acids. Germline V gene sequence: CDR1 SGHAT, CDR2 FQNNGV. The V end lost 1 base, the J end lost 2 bases, and 15 bases lay between the germline ends. Here the CDR3 DNA reads TGTGCCAGCAGCTTAGGGAACGGCCACGTTACCTACGAGCAGTACTTC. Translated, it gives CASSLGNGHVTYEQYF.

The chain carries TRBV30 and TRBJ2-7; 7 nucleotides line up with TRBD2. The CDR3 is made up of 13 amino acids. V gave up 4 bases and J gave up 2 bases; unmatched junction bases: 5. The germline V gene encodes CDR1 GTSNPN and CDR2 SVGIG (reference sequence). CDR3: CAWTRGNTYEQYF. The DNA for the CDR3 is TGTGCCTGGACGCGGGGGAACACCTACGAGCAGTACTTC. The variable domain in full, with the rest retrieved from reference TRBV30 and TRBJ2-7, is SQTIHQWPATLVQPVGSPLSLECTVEGTSNPNLYWYRQAAGRGLQLLFYSVGIGQISSEVPQNLSASRPQDRQFILSSKKLLLSDSGFYLCAWTRGNTYEQYFGPGTRLTVT.

This chain joins TRBV28 and TRBJ2-7; TRBD2 aligns across 8 bases. The CDR3 has 16 amino acids. CDR1 and CDR2 from the germline V gene are MDHEN and SYDVKM. V lost 6 bases and J lost 1; bases outside the gene matches: 11. CDR3 in DNA: TGTGCCAGCAGCCCCTCCCCGGGGGGGGGTTCCTACGAGCAGTACTTC. Translated, it gives CASSPSPGGGSYEQYF.

V gene TRBV7-8 combines with J gene TRBJ2-1; 12 bases map to TRBD2. Germline lookup yields CDR1 SGHVS and CDR2 FQNEAQ. The trim removed 5 bases at V and 5 bases at J, leaving 10 bases unmatched. The CDR3 runs 17 residues. The CDR3 sequence is CASSPPPLAGGNNEQFF. The CDR3 region has the DNA TGTGCCAGCAGCCCCCCCCCTCTAGCGGGGGGGAACAATGAGCAGTTCTTC.

This clone was observed a handful of times. This chain uses TRBV7-2 with TRBJ2-2; 11 nucleotides match TRBD2. The V gene's germline CDR1 is SGHTA and CDR2 FQGNSA. The CDR3 is 15 amino acids. With V trimmed by 3 bases and J by 6 bases, 3 bases remained unmatched. This chain's CDR3 is CASSFSGGAAGELFF. CDR3 bases: TGTGCCAGCAGCTTTAGCGGGGGGGCCGCCGGGGAGCTGTTTTTT. Full variable domain (rest looked up from reference TRBV7-2 and TRBJ2-2): GAGVSQSPSNKVTEKGKDVELRCDPISGHTALYWYRQSLGQGLEFLIYFQGNSAPDKSGLPSDRFSAERTGGSVSTLTIQRTQQEDSAVYLCASSFSGGAAGELFFGEGSRLTVL.

The rearrangement uses TRBV5-1 and TRBJ2-1; 10 nucleotides line up with TRBD1. The CDR3 is 16 amino acids. Trimming took 2 bases from V and 4 from J; bases not matched to a gene: 6. The germline V gene has CDR1 SGHRS and CDR2 YFSETQ. CDR3 coding DNA: TGCGCCAGCAGCTTTGGGACAGGGGACCTGTACAATGAGCAGTTCTTC. Protein product: CASSFGTGDLYNEQFF.

This clone has just a few counts. V gene TRBV4-3 combines with J gene TRBJ1-1, with TRBD1 matching 9 bases. Germline V lookup: CDR1 LGHNA, CDR2 YSLEER. The V gene end was trimmed by 1 base and the J gene end by 4 bases; junction bases not matched to a gene: 4. The CDR3 runs 15 residues. CDR3 bases: TGCGCCAGCAGCCAAGCCACAGGGGGCGTCACTGAAGCTTTCTTT. Residues: CASSQATGGVTEAFF.

The chain is built from TRBV5-6 and TRBJ2-5; D gene unclear. V lost 3 bases to trimming and J lost 3 bases, with 6 bases between them. The germline V gene encodes CDR1 SGHDT and CDR2 YYEEEE. This CDR3 is built from 12 residues. CDR3 nucleotides: TGTGCCAGCAGCTCCCCGGAAGAGACCCAGTACTTC. Protein product: CASSSPEETQYF.